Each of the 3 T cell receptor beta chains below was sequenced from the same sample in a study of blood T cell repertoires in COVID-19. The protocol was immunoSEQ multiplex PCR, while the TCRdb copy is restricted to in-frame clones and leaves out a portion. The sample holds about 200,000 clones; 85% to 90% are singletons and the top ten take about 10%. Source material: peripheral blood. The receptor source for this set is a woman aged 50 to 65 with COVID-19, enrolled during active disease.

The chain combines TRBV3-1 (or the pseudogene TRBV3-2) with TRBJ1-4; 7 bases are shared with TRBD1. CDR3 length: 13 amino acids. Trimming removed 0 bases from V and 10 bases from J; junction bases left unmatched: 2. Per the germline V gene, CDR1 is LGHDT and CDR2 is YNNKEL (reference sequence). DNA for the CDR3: TGTGCCAGCAGCCAAGATCCAGGGGGAAAACTGTTTTTT. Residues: CASSQDPGGKLFF.

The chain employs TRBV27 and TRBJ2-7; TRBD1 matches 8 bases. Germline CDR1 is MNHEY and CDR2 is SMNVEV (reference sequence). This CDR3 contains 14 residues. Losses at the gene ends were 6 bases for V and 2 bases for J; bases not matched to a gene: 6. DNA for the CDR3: TGTGCCAGCAGATTACGACAGGGGACCTACGAGCAGTACTTC. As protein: CASRLRQGTYEQYF.

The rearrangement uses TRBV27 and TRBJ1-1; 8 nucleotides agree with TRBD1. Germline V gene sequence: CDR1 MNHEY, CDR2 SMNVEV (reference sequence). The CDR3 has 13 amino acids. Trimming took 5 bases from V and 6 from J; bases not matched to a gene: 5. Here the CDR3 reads CASSARTGSEAFF. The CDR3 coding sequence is TGTGCCAGCAGTGCAAGGACAGGGTCTGAAGCTTTCTTT.